Presented here are 22 T cell receptor beta chains from one specimen sequenced in a study of blood T cell repertoires in COVID-19. This table comes from immunoSEQ multiplex PCR, and its TCRdb copy is limited to in-frame clones, with some not included. The data show some 350,000 clones, around 91% seen once. Sequencing input: peripheral blood. The receptors originated from a woman aged 18-29 years who had recovered from COVID-19.

The rearrangement links TRBV9 to TRBJ1-2, with 7 bases identical to TRBD1. The length of the CDR3 is 14 residues. Germline V gene lookup returns CDR1 SGDLS and CDR2 YYNGEE. Trimming cost V 5 bases and J 4 bases; bases outside gene matches: 8. This CDR3 reads CASSKEGAAYGYTF. The CDR3 nucleotides are TGTGCCAGCAGTAAGGAGGGGGCGGCCTATGGCTACACCTTC. Based on the CDR3 plus reference TRBV9 and TRBJ1-2, the full variable domain is DSGVTQTPKHLITATGQRVTLRCSPRSGDLSVYWYQQSLDQGLQFLIQYYNGEERAKGNILERFSAQQFPDLHSELNLSSLELGDSALYFCASSKEGAAYGYTFGSGTRLTVV.

This clone has a single count. V and J are TRBV7-9 and TRBJ1-3; 10 positions agree with TRBD1. The CDR3 covers 17 residues. The germline CDR1 and CDR2 sequences are SEHNR and FQNEAQ (reference sequence). V shed 6 bases and J 4 bases; nucleotides not matched to a gene: 12. CDR3 sequence: CASSPPGTGDSGNTIYF. The CDR3 DNA reads as TGTGCCAGCAGTCCTCCGGGGACAGGGGATTCGGGAAACACCATATATTTT.

The V call is TRBV2, the J call TRBJ2-3; 9 nucleotides agree with TRBD1. Germline CDR1 is SNHLY and CDR2 is FYNNEI. This CDR3 comprises 16 residues. V was clipped by 3 bases and J by 3 bases; unmatched bases: 7. The CDR3 DNA reads as TGTGCCAGCAGTGACCGGTACAGGGGGCAAACAGATACGCAGTATTTT. As protein: CASSDRYRGQTDTQYF.

The rearrangement links TRBV21-1 to TRBJ2-7; the tabulated D call, TRBD2, remains unverified against the DNA. TRBV21-1 is marked as a pseudogene. This CDR3 spans 17 amino acids. CDR3 DNA: TGTGCCAGCAGCTCAATGGTAGGGACTAGCGGATGCTACGAGCAGTACGTC. This translates into CASSSMVGTSGCYEQYV.

Turning to this clone: Other DNA sequences in this sample translate to the same CDR3. The V and J genes are TRBV5-1 and TRBJ2-3; a weak D match, TRBD2 (5 bases). The V gene's germline CDR1 is SGHRS and CDR2 YFSETQ. With 0 bases removed from V and 1 base from J, the gap between germline ends came to 9 bases. The CDR3 runs 15 residues. As DNA, the CDR3 is TGCGCCAGCAGCTTGGCAGGAGGCCGCACAGATACGCAGTATTTT. Encoded protein: CASSLAGGRTDTQYF. Combining the CDR3 with reference TRBV5-1 and TRBJ2-3 gives the whole variable domain KAGVTQTPRYLIKTRGQQVTLSCSPISGHRSVSWYQQTPGQGLQFLFEYFSETQRNKGNFPGRFSGRQFSNSRSEMNVSTLELGDSALYLCASSLAGGRTDTQYFGPGTRLTVL.

The rearrangement uses TRBV7-2 and TRBJ1-5; TRBD1 aligns across 8 bases. V lost 6 bases to trimming and J lost 4 bases; unmatched junction nucleotides: 11. The germline V gene has CDR1 SGHTA and CDR2 FQGNSA. The CDR3 contains 16 residues. CDR3 sequence (DNA): TGTGCCAGCAGACTTCCCGACAGGGGCGTTAATCAGCCCCAGCATTTT. This sequence encodes CASRLPDRGVNQPQHF.

This chain uses TRBV9 with TRBJ2-1, with D perhaps matching TRBD2 (6 bases). Trimming cost V 4 bases and J 2 bases, with 13 bases left between them. The CDR3 sequence is 15 residues long. The germline V gene encodes CDR1 SGDLS and CDR2 YYNGEE. This CDR3 reads CASSTGTLPYNEQFF. CDR3 sequence (DNA): TGTGCCAGCAGCACCGGGACTCTCCCCTACAATGAGCAGTTCTTC.

The chain combines TRBV7-8 with TRBJ2-7; 9 bases match TRBD2. CDR3 length: 16 residues. Unmatched junction bases numbered 11, after V lost 4 bases and J lost 4 bases. Germline V gene sequence: CDR1 SGHVS, CDR2 FQNEAQ. CDR3 bases: TGTGCCAGCAGCTATCAGACGGGACTAGCAATGTACGAGCAGTACGTC. Protein product: CASSYQTGLAMYEQYV.

The chain couples TRBV12-3 or TRBV12-4 to TRBJ2-6, with TRBD1 matching over 7 bases. With V trimmed by 6 bases and J by 9 bases, 5 bases remained unmatched. The CDR3 is 13 residues long. CDR3: CASRPTGSNVLTF. Here the CDR3 DNA reads TGTGCCAGCAGACCGACAGGGAGCAACGTCCTGACTTTC.

The CDR3, as DNA: TGTGCCAGTAGTCGTCAGGACAGGGTCCCTGAAGCTTTCTTT. Translated: CASSRQDRVPEAFF. The chain couples TRBV19 to TRBJ1-1; 8 bases are a match to TRBD1. Germline V gene data show CDR1 as LNHDA and CDR2 as SQIVND (reference sequence). V lost 5 bases, J lost 6 bases, and 8 bases stayed unmatched. This CDR3 has 14 residues.

CDR3 DNA sequence: TGCGCCAGCAGTGAGGCAGACAGGGGTGGCTACACCTTC. This sequence encodes CASSEADRGGYTF. The genes are TRBV10-2 and TRBJ1-2; 8 bases fit TRBD1. V lost 2 bases, J lost 7 bases, and 3 bases stayed unmatched. Per germline, CDR1 WSHSY and CDR2 SAAADI. The CDR3 totals 13 residues.

The genes are TRBV2 and TRBJ1-5; no clear D. Germline CDR1 reads SNHLY; CDR2 reads FYNNEI. The CDR3 extends over 13 amino acids. V lost 6 bases and J lost 0, with 6 bases in between. In DNA form, the CDR3 reads TGTGCCAGCAGGCCCGGTAGCAATCAGCCCCAGCATTTT. Its translation: CASRPGSNQPQHF.

The chain recombines TRBV15 with TRBJ2-2; 7 bases fit TRBD1. J was trimmed by 0 bases and V by 5 bases; bases with no gene match: 3. Germline V CDR1 and CDR2: LNHNV, YYDKDF (reference sequence). CDR3 length: 15 amino acids. CDR3 sequence (DNA): TGTGCCACCAGCGGTGGACAGGCGAACACCGGGGAGCTGTTTTTT. Amino acid sequence: CATSGGQANTGELFF.

The chain couples TRBV6-6 to TRBJ1-1; a weak D match, TRBD1 (6 bases). V was trimmed by 0 bases and J by 2 bases, leaving 10 bases between them. This CDR3 has 15 amino acids. Per the germline V gene, CDR1 is MNHNY and CDR2 is SVGAGI (reference sequence). CDR3 DNA: TGTGCCAGCAGTTACTCAGGGGGTTCCAACACTGAAGCTTTCTTT. Translation gives CASSYSGGSNTEAFF.

The rearrangement joins TRBV5-6 to TRBJ2-7; D possibly corresponds to TRBD1 (6 bases). Trimming left V 3 bases short and J 6 bases short, with 10 bases between. The CDR3 length is 12 residues. The germline V gene encodes CDR1 SGHDT and CDR2 YYEEEE. The CDR3 DNA reads TGTGCCAGCAGCTCACAGGGTTTCGAGCAGTACGTC. Its translation: CASSSQGFEQYV.

The rearrangement joins TRBV6-1 to TRBJ1-6; D is perhaps TRBD1 (5 bases). Trimming took 4 bases from V and 1 from J, leaving 14 bases between them. Germline lookup yields CDR1 MNHNS and CDR2 SASEGT. The CDR3 sequence is 17 residues long. The CDR3 region is CASSAPGGRSYNSPLHF. In DNA form, the CDR3 reads TGTGCCAGCAGTGCCCCGGGGGGAAGGTCCTATAATTCACCCCTCCACTTT.

V and J are TRBV2 and TRBJ2-1, with D possibly TRBD2 on 6 matching bases. Looked up from germline, CDR1 is SNHLY and CDR2 is FYNNEI. The CDR3 is 12 residues long. V was trimmed by 7 bases and J by 10 bases, leaving 14 bases between them. CDR3 DNA sequence: TGTGCCAGCACGCGGAGGGCAGGGGAGCAGTTCTTC. Translation gives CASTRRAGEQFF.

The rearrangement links TRBV21-1 to TRBJ2-7; TRBD2 is the table's D call and was not checked against the DNA. TRBV21-1 has pseudogene status. The CDR3 is 14 residues long. In nucleotides, the CDR3 is TGTGCCAGCAGCTCCCCCCGGAGTTCCTACGAGCAGTACGTC. It translates to CASSSPRSSYEQYV.

The genes are TRBV27 and TRBJ1-2, with TRBD1 identical over 9 bases. Looked up from germline, CDR1 is MNHEY and CDR2 is SMNVEV (reference sequence). This CDR3 has 17 amino acids. Unmatched junction bases numbered 11, after V lost 2 bases and J lost 4 bases. CDR3 nucleotide sequence: TGTGCCAGCAGTTTAGCCCAACAGGGGGCGGGTGGCTATGGCTACACCTTC. Its protein is CASSLAQQGAGGYGYTF.

The V and J genes are TRBV6-2 or TRBV6-3 and TRBJ1-1, with 7 bases fitting TRBD1. Losses at the gene ends were 3 bases for V and 5 bases for J; bases not matched to a gene: 6. Germline V gene data show CDR1 as MNHEY and CDR2 as SVGEGT. The CDR3 has 14 amino acids. CDR3 DNA: TGTGCCAGCAGTTATACCTCAGGGGGAACTGAAGCTTTCTTT. As protein: CASSYTSGGTEAFF.

The V gene is TRBV5-1, the J gene TRBJ2-1; D uncertain. CDR3 size: 16 residues. Trimming left V 5 bases short and J 0 bases short, with 15 bases between. The germline CDR1 and CDR2 sequences are SGHRS and YFSETQ. The DNA for the CDR3 is TGCGCCAGCAGACCAGACTCCTCTAGCTCCTACAATGAGCAGTTCTTC. This encodes CASRPDSSSSYNEQFF.

The J gene is TRBJ2-3, the V gene TRBV24-1, with a weak D call TRBD2 (6 bases). Trimming took off 3 bases at V and 2 bases at J, with 20 bases between the two ends. CDR3 size: 18 residues. Germline V gives CDR1 KGHDR, CDR2 SFDVKD. This CDR3 reads CATSDPAGDSGYTDTQYF. The CDR3 bases are TGTGCCACCAGTGATCCGGCTGGGGATAGCGGATACACAGATACGCAGTATTTT.